This T cell receptor (beta chain) derives from a study of blood T cell repertoires in COVID-19. Study details: The United States, Italy and Spain provided the acute and convalescent COVID-19 samples.

The method was immunoSEQ multiplex PCR; TCRdb's version includes in-frame clones alone and lacks a portion of them. The sample contains around 72,000 clones, 75% to 90% of which appear only once. The sequence came from a woman older than 75 with acute or convalescent COVID-19. The source material was peripheral blood.

CDR3 sequence: CASSLRGLAGGIAYEQYF. CDR3 sequence (DNA): TGTGCCAGCAGTTTACGAGGACTAGCGGGAGGGATAGCCTACGAGCAGTACTTC. The chain has TRBV27 and TRBJ2-7; 15 bases align to TRBD2. CDR1 and CDR2 from the germline V gene are MNHEY and SMNVEV (reference sequence). There are 18 residues in the CDR3. The junction had 7 bases not matched to a gene; V was cut back by 2 bases and J by 2 bases.